The 28 T cell receptor beta chains presented below share a single source sample, sequenced in a study of OX40 agonist ivuxolimab in advanced cancers. Preparation of the library involved the immunoSEQ multiplex PCR assay. TCRdb took over this immuneACCESS table, retaining in-frame rearrangements with V and J assigned. Such tables are incomplete; in checked studies, under half of the missing clones stem from an unresolved V gene, and the remainder is unexplained. The table for this sample lists roughly 92,000 clones; 92% of them were counted only once. The ten most abundant clones make up 3% to 4% of the sample. Here the sequenced sample was CD4+ or CD8+ T cells sorted from blood, taken in a trial of the OX40 agonist ivuxolimab. These receptors all stem from an adult with an advanced solid tumor such as melanoma, head and neck, liver or kidney cancer.

This clone was seen only a few times. The V gene is TRBV19, the J gene TRBJ1-5; D is uncertain. Germline V lookup: CDR1 LNHDA, CDR2 SQIVND (reference sequence). This CDR3 is built from 12 residues. V gave up 4 bases and J gave up 4 bases, with 5 bases separating them. The CDR3 region is CASSNRNQPQHF. The CDR3 nucleotides are TGTGCCAGTAGTAACCGGAATCAGCCCCAGCATTTT. The whole variable domain, remainder taken from reference TRBV19 and TRBJ1-5, is DGGITQSPKYLFRKEGQNVTLSCEQNLNHDAMYWYRQDPGQGLRLIYYSQIVNDFQKGDIAEGYSVSREKKESFPLTVTSAQKNPTAFYLCASSNRNQPQHFGDGTRLSIL.

The chain recombines TRBV6-6 with TRBJ1-1; possibly TRBD1 for D (6 bases). V was clipped by 6 bases and J by 3 bases, with 14 bases between them. This CDR3 region has 14 residues. CDR1 MNHNY and CDR2 SVGAGI come from the germline V gene (reference sequence). CDR3: CASSHRAVDTEAFF. The CDR3 bases are TGTGCCAGCAGCCACAGGGCCGTGGACACTGAAGCTTTCTTT.

The chain links TRBV2 to TRBJ2-1; D is ambiguous. Trimming removed 2 bases at V and 0 bases at J, with 11 bases between. Germline V gives CDR1 SNHLY, CDR2 FYNNEI. The CDR3 loop spans 16 amino acids. In DNA form, the CDR3 reads TGTGCCAGCAGTGAAAAGGGAATAGGCTCCTACAATGAGCAGTTCTTC. This gives the protein CASSEKGIGSYNEQFF.

The gene calls are TRBV9 and TRBJ2-6; 10 positions match TRBD1. The CDR3 has 15 amino acids. Per germline, CDR1 SGDLS and CDR2 YYNGEE. V lost 7 bases, J lost 4 bases, and 5 bases stayed unmatched. The CDR3 DNA reads TGTGCCAGCGAGACAGGGGGCGCGGGGGCCAACGTCCTGACTTTC. Translation: CASETGGAGANVLTF.

The rearrangement joins TRBV7-2 to TRBJ1-1; TRBD1 matches at 7 bases. J was trimmed by 0 bases and V by 5 bases; bases with no gene match: 9. Germline V gene sequence: CDR1 SGHTA, CDR2 FQGNSA. This CDR3 has 16 residues. CDR3 nucleotide sequence: TGTGCCAGCAGCACCCACGGGACAGAGCTGAACACTGAAGCTTTCTTT. Translated: CASSTHGTELNTEAFF. The entire variable domain, with the rest obtained from reference TRBV7-2 and TRBJ1-1, is as follows: GAGVSQSPSNKVTEKGKDVELRCDPISGHTALYWYRQSLGQGLEFLIYFQGNSAPDKSGLPSDRFSAERTGGSVSTLTIQRTQQEDSAVYLCASSTHGTELNTEAFFGQGTRLTVV.

The gene calls are TRBV6-5 and TRBJ1-1; D gene ambiguous. The CDR3 covers 14 residues. The V end lost 2 bases, the J end lost 4 bases, and 11 bases lay between the germline ends. Germline V gene lookup returns CDR1 MNHEY and CDR2 SVGAGI. The DNA for the CDR3 is TGTGCCAGCAGTTACGGTCCCCGGGGCACTGAAGCTTTCTTT. It yields the protein CASSYGPRGTEAFF.

The chain is built from TRBV19 and TRBJ1-2; no reliable D call. CDR1 is LNHDA and CDR2 is SQIVND in the germline V gene (reference sequence). V lost 0 bases, J lost 8 bases, and 10 bases lay in between. The CDR3 is made up of 13 amino acids. This CDR3 is CASSIDSGDGYTF. In nucleotides, the CDR3 is TGTGCCAGTAGTATAGATTCGGGTGACGGCTACACCTTC. The variable domain in full, with the rest retrieved from reference TRBV19 and TRBJ1-2, is DGGITQSPKYLFRKEGQNVTLSCEQNLNHDAMYWYRQDPGQGLRLIYYSQIVNDFQKGDIAEGYSVSREKKESFPLTVTSAQKNPTAFYLCASSIDSGDGYTFGSGTRLTVV.

The genes are TRBV5-1 and TRBJ1-2; 7 nucleotides line up with TRBD1. The CDR3 is made up of 14 amino acids. Unmatched junction bases numbered 10, after V lost 5 bases and J lost 6 bases. Germline V CDR1 and CDR2: SGHRS, YFSETQ. As DNA, the CDR3 is TGCGCCAGCAGTCCCAAGGGGGCAGGGGATGGCTACACCTTC. This sequence encodes CASSPKGAGDGYTF.

The chain couples TRBV10-3 to TRBJ1-1, with no clear D. The germline gives CDR1 ENHRY, CDR2 SYGVKD. The length of the CDR3 is 13 residues. Trimming removed 7 bases from V and 1 base from J, with 10 bases in between. The CDR3 is CAITQDPNTEAFF. DNA for the CDR3: TGTGCCATCACCCAGGATCCGAACACTGAAGCTTTCTTT.

This clone has more than one count but fewer than ten. This chain uses TRBV14 with TRBJ2-5, with a possible D match to TRBD2 (6 bases). This CDR3 comprises 12 residues. V lost 5 bases to trimming and J lost 5 bases, with 9 bases between them. Germline CDR1 reads SGHDN; CDR2 reads FVKESK. CDR3 nucleotide sequence: TGTGCCAGCAGCGACCGGGGGGAGACCCAGTACTTC. Amino acid sequence: CASSDRGETQYF.

The chain joins TRBV9 to TRBJ2-1; TRBD2 aligns across 14 bases. The CDR3 has 20 amino acids. Looked up from germline, CDR1 is SGDLS and CDR2 is YYNGEE. V dropped 3 bases and J dropped 2; count of bases not matched to a gene: 13. The CDR3 sequence: CASSGQPGLAGVRAYNEQFF. CDR3 nucleotides: TGTGCCAGCAGCGGCCAACCGGGACTAGCGGGAGTTCGCGCCTACAATGAGCAGTTCTTC.

The gene calls are TRBV9 and TRBJ2-7, with TRBD1 identical over 11 bases. Trimming cost V 1 base and J 3 bases; bases outside gene matches: 6. The CDR3 covers 16 residues. Germline V lookup: CDR1 SGDLS, CDR2 YYNGEE. CDR3 protein: CASSVHPDRGHYEQYF. The CDR3 bases are TGTGCCAGCAGCGTACATCCGGACAGGGGGCACTACGAGCAGTACTTC.

The genes are TRBV20-1 and TRBJ2-2, with D unclear. This CDR3 contains 11 residues. Trimming took off 2 bases at V and 9 bases at J, with 7 bases between the two ends. Germline lookup yields CDR1 DFQATT and CDR2 SNEGSKA (reference sequence). CDR3 residues: CSARLDRELFF. The DNA for the CDR3 is TGCAGTGCTAGACTTGACCGGGAGCTGTTTTTT.

J is TRBJ2-4 and V is TRBV13; D tentatively fits TRBD1 or TRBD2 (6 bases each). This CDR3 has 15 residues. Germline assignment: CDR1 PRHDT and CDR2 FYEKMQ (reference sequence). Trimming took 2 bases from V and 1 from J, leaving 9 bases between them. CDR3 nucleotides: TGTGCCAGCAGCTTAACGGGGGCGGCCAAAAACATTCAGTACTTC. It codes for CASSLTGAAKNIQYF. The complete variable domain, with remaining parts taken from reference TRBV13 and TRBJ2-4, reads AAGVIQSPRHLIKEKRETATLKCYPIPRHDTVYWYQQGPGQDPQFLISFYEKMQSDKGSIPDRFSAQQFSDYHSELNMSSLELGDSALYFCASSLTGAAKNIQYFGAGTRLSVL.

The chain uses TRBV27 and TRBJ1-6; TRBD1 is a possible D gene (5 bases). V was shortened by 2 bases and J by 8 bases, with 7 bases between the two germline ends. This CDR3 has 13 amino acids. The germline V gene encodes CDR1 MNHEY and CDR2 SMNVEV (reference sequence). CDR3 DNA: TGTGCCAGCAGTTTAGGGGGGGATTCACCCCTCCACTTT. It specifies CASSLGGDSPLHF.

The rearrangement uses TRBV27 and TRBJ1-1, with TRBD1 identical over 7 bases. V shed 5 bases, J shed 3 bases, and the junction held 3 bases outside the gene matches. Looked up from germline, CDR1 is MNHEY and CDR2 is SMNVEV (reference sequence). The CDR3 consists of 13 residues. As DNA, the CDR3 is TGTGCCAGCAGTCCCAGGGGGGACACTGAAGCTTTCTTT. Translation: CASSPRGDTEAFF.

The gene calls are TRBV15 and TRBJ2-1; tentative D call: TRBD1 (6 bases). Trimming pared 5 bases from V and 4 bases from J, leaving 15 bases between. Germline lookup yields CDR1 LNHNV and CDR2 YYDKDF (reference sequence). This CDR3 region has 15 residues. CDR3 in DNA: TGTGCCACCAGCGGGGGACACGATCAGTACAATGAGCAGTTCTTC. As protein: CATSGGHDQYNEQFF.

J is TRBJ1-2 and V is TRBV4-1, with 7 bases aligning to TRBD1. From germline, CDR1 is MGHRA and CDR2 YSYEKL. The V segment lost 0 bases and the J segment 8 bases; nucleotides outside the gene matches: 9. The CDR3 has 15 amino acids. This CDR3 is CASSQDVGGGEGYTF. The CDR3 DNA is TGCGCCAGCAGCCAAGATGTGGGAGGGGGCGAAGGCTACACCTTC.

The chain uses TRBV6-5 and TRBJ1-2; D is uncertain. Trimming left V 6 bases short and J 0 bases short, with 8 bases between. Germline CDR1 MNHEY, CDR2 SVGAGI. The CDR3 has 13 amino acids. CDR3 in amino acids: CASRPQANYGYTF. DNA for the CDR3: TGTGCCAGCAGACCCCAGGCTAACTATGGCTACACCTTC.

The gene calls are TRBV6-6 and TRBJ2-5; 13 bases are shared with TRBD2. CDR1 and CDR2 from the germline V gene are MNHNY and SVGAGI (reference sequence). The CDR3 is 16 residues long. The V gene end was trimmed by 6 bases and the J gene end by 1 base; junction bases not matched to a gene: 5. This CDR3 is CASSRGLAGAQETQYF. The CDR3 DNA is TGTGCCAGCAGCCGAGGACTAGCGGGGGCCCAAGAGACCCAGTACTTC.

This clone was picked up one time. The chain joins TRBV7-2 to TRBJ1-1; D gene unclear. Germline loops: CDR1 SGHTA, CDR2 FQGNSA. With 11 bases removed from V and 0 bases from J, the gap between germline ends came to 13 bases. The CDR3 length is 13 residues. CDR3 residues: CASEGEMNTEAFF. The CDR3 DNA follows: TGTGCCTCAGAGGGCGAGATGAACACTGAAGCTTTCTTT.

This clone was counted a single time. This chain links TRBV28 with TRBJ2-5; D possibly corresponds to TRBD2 (7 bases). The CDR3 is 12 residues long. Per the germline V gene, CDR1 is MDHEN and CDR2 is SYDVKM. The V end was cut by 3 bases, the J end by 10 bases, with 12 bases between. The CDR3 spells CASSFWGGGQYF. DNA of the CDR3: TGTGCCAGCAGTTTTTGGGGAGGGGGCCAGTACTTC. Full variable domain (remainder filled in from reference TRBV28 and TRBJ2-5): DVKVTQSSRYLVKRTGEKVFLECVQDMDHENMFWYRQDPGLGLRLIYFSYDVKMKEKGDIPEGYSVSREKKERFSLILESASTNQTSMYLCASSFWGGGQYFGPGTRLLVL.

The chain carries TRBV9 and TRBJ2-5; TRBD1 might be the D (6 bases). V lost 2 bases to trimming and J lost 3 bases, with 14 bases between them. CDR1 is SGDLS, CDR2 YYNGEE, per germline. The CDR3 is 15 residues long. DNA for the CDR3: TGTGCCAGCAGCGTTCACGACAGGCAGAAAGAGACCCAGTACTTC. Translating gives CASSVHDRQKETQYF.

V and J are TRBV27 and TRBJ1-2; 9 bases are a match to TRBD1. The V and J ends lost 5 bases and 5 bases, in that order; junction bases with no gene match: 3. The germline gives CDR1 MNHEY, CDR2 SMNVEV (reference sequence). The CDR3 totals 13 residues. Here the CDR3 DNA reads TGTGCCAGCAGTCGGGGACAGGGATATGGCTACACCTTC. It translates to CASSRGQGYGYTF.

This chain links TRBV18 with TRBJ1-1; no definite D call. This CDR3 spans 14 amino acids. Germline CDR1 and CDR2: KGHSH and LQKENI. V was trimmed by 4 bases and J by 4 bases, leaving 13 bases between them. The DNA of the CDR3 is TGTGCCAGCTCACAAGGGTCCGAGAGCACTGAAGCTTTCTTT. Its protein is CASSQGSESTEAFF. Based on the CDR3 plus reference TRBV18 and TRBJ1-1, the full variable domain is NAGVMQNPRHLVRRRGQEARLRCSPMKGHSHVYWYRQLPEEGLKFMVYLQKENIIDESGMPKERFSAEFPKEGPSILRIQQVVRGDSAAYFCASSQGSESTEAFFGQGTRLTVV.

The chain is built from TRBV2 and TRBJ2-2; D is uncertain. The CDR3 spans 12 residues. Germline-derived CDR1 and CDR2 are SNHLY and FYNNEI. The V end lost 7 bases, the J end lost 3 bases, and 6 bases lay between the germline ends. CDR3 nucleotides: TGTGCCAGCATAGCCTACACCGGGGAGCTGTTTTTT. It yields the protein CASIAYTGELFF.

The chain joins TRBV4-1 to TRBJ1-5; 7 nucleotides agree with TRBD1. This CDR3 spans 20 amino acids. CDR1 and CDR2 (germline): MGHRA, YSYEKL. J was trimmed by 3 bases and V by 0 bases; bases with no gene match: 17. CDR3 in amino acids: CASSQDYAGVDRVLNQPQHF. The DNA of the CDR3 is TGCGCCAGCAGCCAAGATTATGCGGGGGTAGACAGGGTCCTCAATCAGCCCCAGCATTTT.

This rearrangement joins TRBV10-2 to TRBJ1-4, with 8 positions matching TRBD1. This CDR3 is 16 amino acids long. V was clipped by 3 bases and J by 2 bases; unmatched bases: 5. Looked up from germline, CDR1 is WSHSY and CDR2 is SAAADI. CDR3 sequence reads: CASSDRGLGTNEKLFF. The CDR3 region has the DNA TGCGCCAGCAGTGACAGGGGGCTGGGCACTAATGAAAAACTGTTTTTT.